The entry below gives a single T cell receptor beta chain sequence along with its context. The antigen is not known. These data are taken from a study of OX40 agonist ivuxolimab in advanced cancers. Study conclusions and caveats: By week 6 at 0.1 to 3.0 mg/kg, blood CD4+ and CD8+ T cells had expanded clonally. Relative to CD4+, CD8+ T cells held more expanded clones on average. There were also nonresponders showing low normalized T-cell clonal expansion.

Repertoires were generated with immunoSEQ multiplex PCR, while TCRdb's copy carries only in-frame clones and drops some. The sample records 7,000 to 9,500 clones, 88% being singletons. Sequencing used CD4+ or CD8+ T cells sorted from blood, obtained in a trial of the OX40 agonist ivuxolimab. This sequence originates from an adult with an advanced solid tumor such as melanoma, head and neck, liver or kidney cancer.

This CDR3 is CASRSSYNEQFF. In nucleotides, the CDR3 is TGTGCCAGCAGGTCTTCATACAATGAGCAGTTCTTC. The chain uses TRBV6-5 and TRBJ2-1; no definite D call. CDR3 length: 12 residues. Per germline, CDR1 MNHEY and CDR2 SVGAGI. Trimming removed 6 bases at V and 4 bases at J, with 7 bases between.